This paragraph reports one T cell receptor beta chain. TCRdb's copy holds only in-frame clones and misses some; the assay was immunoSEQ multiplex PCR. The sample holds some 44,000 clones; approximately 91% are singletons and the top ten take 0.88%. This sample is part of a study of ipilimumab plus nivolumab after autologous stem cell transplantation. Across the study: Patients received a median of roughly five ipilimumab and eight or nine nivolumab doses. The myeloma group: high-risk transplant-naive, or relapse within 3 years after first autologous transplant.

From germline, CDR1 is MNHNS and CDR2 SASEGT. The CDR3 length is 16 residues. Losses at the gene ends were 1 base for V and 3 bases for J; bases not matched to a gene: 3. Patients got ipilimumab 1 mg/kg beginning 14 to 28 days post-transplant. Patients received nivolumab 3 mg/kg at weeks 1, 4, 7, 10, then fortnightly to week 26. This specimen was PBMCs, taken in a trial of ipilimumab plus nivolumab as post-transplant consolidation. The sequence was collected from a male donor with multiple myeloma. V usage is TRBV6-1 and J usage is TRBJ1-6; 7 bases map to TRBD1. The CDR3 DNA is TGTGCCAGCAGTGAAGGGGACAGAGACTATAATTCACCCCTCCACTTT. Its translation is CASSEGDRDYNSPLHF.